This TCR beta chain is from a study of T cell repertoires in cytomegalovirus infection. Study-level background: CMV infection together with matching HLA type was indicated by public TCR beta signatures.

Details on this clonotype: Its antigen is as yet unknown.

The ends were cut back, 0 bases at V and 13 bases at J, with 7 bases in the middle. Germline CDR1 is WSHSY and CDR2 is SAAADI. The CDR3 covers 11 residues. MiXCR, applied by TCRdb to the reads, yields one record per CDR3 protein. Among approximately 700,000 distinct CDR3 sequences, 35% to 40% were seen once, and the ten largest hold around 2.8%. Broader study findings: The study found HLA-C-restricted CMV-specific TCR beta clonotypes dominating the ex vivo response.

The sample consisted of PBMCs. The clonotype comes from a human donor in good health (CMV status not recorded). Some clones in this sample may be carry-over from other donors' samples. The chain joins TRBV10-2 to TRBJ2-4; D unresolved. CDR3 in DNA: TGCGCCAGCAGTGAGTCGGTCATGCAGTACTTC. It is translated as CASSESVMQYF.